This T cell receptor beta chain was identified in a study of blood T cell repertoires in COVID-19. Overall study context: Nucleic acid was either cDNA or gDNA, and it came from T cells, B-cell-depleted T cells, or PBMCs.

Under the authors' procedure: Reference gene primer amplification gave estimated nucleated cell counts. Profiled with immunoSEQ multiplex PCR; TCRdb holds only in-frame clones, not every one. V, J and clone size are taken as reported in that table, and D and trimming were inferred from the DNA itself. This sample carries a few hundred thousand clones, around 90% of them seen once, and the ten largest clones take under 2%. Trimming took off 4 bases at V and 4 bases at J, with 8 bases between the two ends. Germline-derived CDR1 and CDR2 are ENHRY and SYGVKD. This CDR3 comprises 13 residues. The recovered donors of Cohort 3 showed two negative PCRs, clearance, or symptom resolution.

The source is a woman aged 50 to 60 who had recovered from COVID-19. J is TRBJ1-5 and V is TRBV10-3, with D unclear. The sequencing sample was made of PBMCs or T cells enriched from blood (not recorded which). The CDR3 protein is CAISGAKNQPQHF. The CDR3, as DNA: TGTGCCATCAGTGGGGCAAAAAATCAGCCCCAGCATTTT.